Below, 26 T cell receptor beta chains from the same sample are listed, as sequenced in a study of regulatory T cells in long-lasting Graves disease. Arm-PCR of CDR3 regions and iRepertoire HTBI primers were the basis on which TCR beta libraries were built. Via MiXCR, TCRdb re-called the multiplex PCR reads, giving one row per CDR3 protein. The data show about 540,000 distinct CDR3 sequences, approximately 13% seen once. As for time point: newly diagnosed GD, antithyroid drugs for less than 3 months. RNA from PBMCs was the source of the TCR library. These same data were also listed under a study on T cells in Graves' hyperthyroidism and ophthalmopathy.

The source was peripheral blood mononuclear cells (PBMCs), collected at new diagnosis, from a patient treated with antithyroid drugs. All receptors come from a man aged 30 to 45 with Graves disease.

This clonotype came up many times. The V call is TRBV19, the J call TRBJ1-5; D not certain. V was clipped by 7 bases and J by 7 bases, with 17 bases between them. The CDR3 is 14 amino acids. Germline assignment: CDR1 LNHDA and CDR2 SQIVND (reference sequence). For the CDR3, the DNA is TGTGCCAGTACCACCGGGAGGGCCTTCCAGCCCCAGCATTTT. Its protein product is CASTTGRAFQPQHF.

A few counts support this clonotype. The chain joins TRBV24-1 to TRBJ1-2; no firm D call. This CDR3 comprises 13 residues. The V end was cut by 4 bases, the J end by 7 bases, with 12 bases between. Germline lookup yields CDR1 KGHDR and CDR2 SFDVKD. CDR3 protein: CATSEFTYSGYTF. The CDR3 region has the DNA TGTGCCACCAGTGAGTTCACCTACTCTGGCTACACCTTC.

Regarding this clonotype: One end of the junction fails to match germline, which may point to a read error. DNA of the CDR3: TGTGCCAGTAGCCCACTACGGGGACAGGGGAATGAAAAACTGCTTTTT. Encoded protein: CASSPLRGQGNEKLLF. The chain has TRBV19 and TRBJ1-4; 10 bases agree with TRBD1. Per germline, CDR1 LNHDA and CDR2 SQIVND (reference sequence). CDR3 length: 16 residues. Looking up the rest from reference TRBV19 and TRBJ1-4 gives the full variable domain: DGGITQSPKYLFRKEGQNVTLSCEQNLNHDAMYWYRQDPGQGLRLIYYSQIVNDFQKGDIAEGYSVSREKKESFPLTVTSAQKNPTAFYLCASSPLRGQGNEKLLFGSGTQLSVL.

At least ten counts were recorded for this clonotype. The rearrangement uses TRBV12-3 or TRBV12-4 and TRBJ2-1, with TRBD2 matching 14 bases. The V and J ends lost 6 bases and 6 bases, in that order; junction bases with no gene match: 4. The CDR3 is made up of 15 amino acids. In nucleotides, the CDR3 is TGTGCCAGCAGCACGACTAGCGGGAGGGCCAATGAGCAGTTCTTC. It is translated as CASSTTSGRANEQFF.

The chain joins TRBV25-1 to TRBJ1-5; TRBD1 aligns across 9 bases. With V trimmed by 8 bases and J by 5 bases, 10 bases remained unmatched. Germline V gene lookup returns CDR1 MGHDK and CDR2 SYGVNS. CDR3 length: 15 amino acids. The CDR3 sequence: CASGGTGNLDQPQHF. CDR3 in DNA: TGTGCCAGCGGGGGGACAGGGAATTTAGATCAGCCCCAGCATTTT.

With respect to this clonotype: An end of the junction differs from the germline gene, which may be a read error. This chain connects TRBV20-1 to TRBJ2-7, with 9 nucleotides matching TRBD1. Per the germline V gene, CDR1 is DFQATT and CDR2 is SNEGSKA (reference sequence). The length of the CDR3 is 11 residues. The CDR3 sequence: CSAVQGAERYF. Here the CDR3 DNA reads TGCAGTGCTGTACAGGGGGCCGAGCGGTACTTC.

The V call is TRBV27, the J call TRBJ2-1; TRBD2 matches 7 bases. V gave up 7 bases and J gave up 8 bases; unmatched junction bases: 11. The germline CDR1 and CDR2 sequences are MNHEY and SMNVEV (reference sequence). The CDR3 totals 14 residues. In nucleotides, the CDR3 is TGTGCCAGCACCGAGGGCGGGAGTAGCGATGAGCAGTTCTTC. It specifies CASTEGGSSDEQFF.

There are many counts of this clonotype. The rearrangement links TRBV7-9 to TRBJ2-1; 7 bases are a match to TRBD2. There are 16 residues in the CDR3. CDR1 and CDR2 from the germline V gene are SEHNR and FQNEAQ (reference sequence). With V trimmed by 7 bases and J by 2 bases, 11 bases remained unmatched. The chain's CDR3 is CASTSLGRVPYNEQFF. DNA for the CDR3: TGTGCCAGCACTTCCCTGGGGAGGGTACCCTACAATGAGCAGTTCTTC.

This clonotype has a count of ten or more. This rearrangement joins TRBV5-1 to TRBJ1-3; possible D gene TRBD1, 5 bases. Germline loops: CDR1 SGHRS, CDR2 YFSETQ. The CDR3 is 15 residues long. Between the trimmed V and J ends, which lost 6 bases and 0 bases, there was a span of 13 bases. The CDR3 protein is CASNRDGDSGNTIYF. The CDR3 coding sequence is TGCGCCAGCAACCGGGACGGAGACTCTGGAAACACCATATATTTT.

This clonotype was counted at least ten times. The chain joins TRBV2 to TRBJ2-2; D gene ambiguous. Germline V gene sequence: CDR1 SNHLY, CDR2 FYNNEI. The CDR3 runs 13 residues. Trimming cost V 11 bases and J 3 bases, with 13 bases left between them. The CDR3, as DNA: TGTGCCCGCGTATCTAGAGACACCGGGGAGCTGTTTTTT. Its translation is CARVSRDTGELFF.

The CDR3 protein is CASSRRTGGLDTQYF. In DNA form, the CDR3 reads TGTGCCAGCAGCCGTAGGACAGGGGGCTTGGATACGCAGTATTTT. This rearrangement joins TRBV5-6 to TRBJ2-3; 11 nucleotides align to TRBD1. The ends lost 4 bases at V and 6 bases at J; junction bases unmatched: 7. Germline V gives CDR1 SGHDT, CDR2 YYEEEE. This CDR3 contains 15 residues.

Remarks on this clonotype: An end of the junction does not agree with germline; a read error may underlie this. The rearrangement uses TRBV9 and TRBJ2-1; 14 bases are shared with TRBD2. The CDR3 length is 17 residues. The germline CDR1 and CDR2 sequences are SGDLS and YYNGEE. DNA of the CDR3: TGTGCCAACAGCGCGACTAGCGGGAGGGCGGCGTACAATGAGCAGTTCTTC. Its translation is CANSATSGRAAYNEQFF.

This clonotype was counted only a few times. The rearrangement joins TRBV18 to TRBJ1-3, with D hard to call. V was shortened by 6 bases and J by 0 bases, with 9 bases between the two germline ends. The CDR3 covers 14 residues. Germline assignment: CDR1 KGHSH and CDR2 LQKENI. CDR3 loop: CASSLRDSGNTIYF. In DNA form, the CDR3 reads TGTGCCAGCTCTCTGCGGGACTCTGGAAACACCATATATTTT.

This clonotype has more than one count but fewer than ten. The chain has TRBV19 and TRBJ1-2, with TRBD1 matching over 7 bases. The CDR3 extends over 13 amino acids. Germline V gene sequence: CDR1 LNHDA, CDR2 SQIVND (reference sequence). The J segment lost 9 bases and the V segment lost 3 bases, leaving 7 bases of the junction unmatched. The CDR3 DNA reads as TGTGCCAGTAGTATCCGGGGGACAGCCAGCTACACCTTC. Protein sequence: CASSIRGTASYTF.

The V call is TRBV3-1, the J call TRBJ2-1; TRBD1 might be the D (7 bases). V lost 2 bases and J lost 9, with 23 bases in between. In germline, CDR1 is LGHDT, CDR2 YNNKEL (reference sequence). This CDR3 has 17 residues. In nucleotides, the CDR3 is TGTGCCAGCAGCCAATTGAGGGACAGCGATAACGGGGGTGAGCAGTTCTTC. Protein product: CASSQLRDSDNGGEQFF.

A remark on this clonotype: A much larger clone lies a single base off, so this may be a read error. The V and J genes are TRBV7-2 and TRBJ2-3; 14 bases line up with TRBD2. This CDR3 region has 18 residues. Germline assignment: CDR1 SGHTA and CDR2 FQGNSA. Trimming took 5 bases from V and 4 from J; bases not matched to a gene: 11. The CDR3 loop reads CASSPGTSGRVLADTQYF. In DNA, the CDR3 is TGTGCCAGCAGCCCCGGGACTAGCGGGAGAGTGCTTGCAGATACGCAGTATTTT.

The sample holds many counts of this clonotype. CDR3 amino acids: CASSTGTREETQYF. The CDR3 coding sequence is TGTGCCAGCAGCACCGGGACACGGGAGGAGACCCAGTACTTC. The rearrangement joins TRBV5-8 to TRBJ2-5; D is tentatively TRBD1 or TRBD2 (6 bases each). With 4 bases removed from V and 5 bases from J, the gap between germline ends came to 15 bases. CDR1 is SGHTS and CDR2 is YDEGEE in the germline V gene. The CDR3 totals 14 residues.

This clonotype was counted at least ten times. J is TRBJ2-1 and V is TRBV12-3 or TRBV12-4; perhaps TRBD1 as D (6 bases). The V gene lost 6 bases and the J gene lost 2 bases, with 20 bases spanning the gap. The CDR3 consists of 17 residues. The CDR3 reads CASSSYTTGIPYNEQFF. CDR3 bases: TGTGCCAGCAGCTCGTATACCACAGGGATCCCCTACAATGAGCAGTTCTTC.

This chain uses TRBV12-3 or TRBV12-4 with TRBJ2-1; no definite D call. The CDR3 covers 13 residues. V gave up 2 bases and J gave up 5 bases, with 7 bases separating them. CDR3 coding DNA: TGTGCCAGCAGTTTAAACACCCACAATGAGCAGTTCTTC. It specifies CASSLNTHNEQFF.

This clonotype was seen repeatedly, ten times or more. The V gene is TRBV7-9, the J gene TRBJ2-7, with 9 nucleotides matching TRBD1. The CDR3 is 16 residues long. Germline V gene data show CDR1 as SEHNR and CDR2 as FQNEAQ (reference sequence). V lost 5 bases and J lost 2; bases outside the gene matches: 10. CDR3 amino acids: CASSPPTGGKAYEQYF. The CDR3, as DNA: TGTGCCAGCAGCCCTCCGACAGGGGGGAAAGCCTACGAGCAGTACTTC.

This clonotype was seen at least ten times. The chain is built from TRBV11-1 and TRBJ2-3, with TRBD2 matching over 13 bases. The ends lost 8 bases at V and 4 bases at J; junction bases unmatched: 3. In germline, CDR1 is SGHAT, CDR2 FQDESV (reference sequence). This CDR3 comprises 14 residues. CDR3 amino acids: CASEGLAGSDTQYF. The CDR3 DNA follows: TGTGCCAGCGAGGGACTAGCGGGATCAGATACGCAGTATTTT.

The chain carries TRBV29-1 and TRBJ1-1; D perhaps matches TRBD1 (6 bases). Germline loops: CDR1 SQVTM, CDR2 ANQGSEA. Trimming took off 6 bases at V and 8 bases at J, with 13 bases between the two ends. The CDR3 is 11 residues long. CDR3 coding DNA: TGCAGCGTCCTCCGGGACATAGAAGCTTTCTTT. Translating it yields CSVLRDIEAFF.

This clonotype was seen repeatedly, ten times or more. The rearrangement links TRBV27 to TRBJ2-1; D may match TRBD1 or TRBD2 (5 bases each). Germline CDR1 and CDR2: MNHEY and SMNVEV (reference sequence). This CDR3 region has 14 residues. V was clipped by 3 bases and J by 7 bases, with 13 bases between them. CDR3 sequence: CASSLTGTPNEQFF. CDR3 bases: TGTGCCAGCAGTTTGACCGGGACCCCAAATGAGCAGTTCTTC.

As regards this clonotype: This may be a read error, as it is one base from a much larger clone. The genes are TRBV25-1 and TRBJ1-1; D is undetermined. Trimming removed 3 bases at V and 1 base at J, with 6 bases between. From germline, CDR1 is MGHDK and CDR2 SYGVNS. The CDR3 totals 13 residues. The CDR3 bases are TGTGCCAGCAGTGATGTCTGGAACACTGAAGCTTTCTTT. Its protein product is CASSDVWNTEAFF.

There are many counts of this clonotype. The DNA for the CDR3 is TGCGCCAGCAGGGCGGGAGACCCCTACGAGCAGTACTTC. This gives the protein CASRAGDPYEQYF. The rearrangement links TRBV5-1 to TRBJ2-7; TRBD2 agrees at 7 bases. Germline V gene lookup returns CDR1 SGHRS and CDR2 YFSETQ. This CDR3 region has 13 residues. Losses at the gene ends were 5 bases for V and 2 bases for J; bases not matched to a gene: 4.

This clonotype was picked up many times. J is TRBJ2-3 and V is TRBV19; TRBD2 is a possible D gene (5 bases). Germline-derived CDR1 and CDR2 are LNHDA and SQIVND (reference sequence). The V and J ends lost 2 bases and 2 bases respectively, with 8 bases between them. There are 14 residues in the CDR3. The CDR3 sequence is CASSIFRDTDTQYF. CDR3 sequence (DNA): TGTGCCAGTAGTATATTCCGGGACACAGATACGCAGTATTTT.